The 13 T cell receptor beta chains below come from one sample, sequenced in a study of CD8 T cells in Susac syndrome. After extraction with the RNeasy kit, 0.5 to 1 ug of the RNA was reverse transcribed using random hexamers. In TCRdb, the immunoSEQ multiplex PCR reads were re-called with MiXCR into one record per CDR3 protein. The sample yields around 200,000 distinct CDR3 sequences, more than 85% seen once. Sequencing input: CD4+ T cells from PBMCs. The source is a human donor with multiple sclerosis.

This clonotype appeared a single time. This chain connects TRBV18 to TRBJ1-2; no firm D call. This CDR3 region has 13 residues. CDR1 is KGHSH, CDR2 LQKENI, per germline. V shed 0 bases and J shed 0 bases, with 2 bases lying between them. In DNA, the CDR3 is TGTGCCAGCTCACCACCTTCTAACTATGGCTACACCTTC. Its protein is CASSPPSNYGYTF.

The chain links TRBV20-1 to TRBJ1-4; tentatively, D is TRBD1 (5 bases). Germline V gene sequence: CDR1 DFQATT, CDR2 SNEGSKA (reference sequence). This CDR3 is built from 15 residues. The V end lost 0 bases, the J end lost 7 bases, and 15 bases lay between the germline ends. For the CDR3, the DNA is TGCAGTGCTAGAGATATGCAGGGCCCAGGTGAAAAACTGTTTTTT. It encodes CSARDMQGPGEKLFF.

The V and J genes are TRBV29-1 and TRBJ1-5, with D maybe TRBD1 (6 bases). This CDR3 is built from 13 residues. V gave up 4 bases and J gave up 4 bases, with 11 bases separating them. Looked up from germline, CDR1 is SQVTM and CDR2 is ANQGSEA. The CDR3 sequence: CSVGGGPNQPQHF. Here the CDR3 DNA reads TGCAGCGTTGGGGGGGGCCCGAATCAGCCCCAGCATTTT.

The V and J genes are TRBV9 and TRBJ2-7; 10 bases fit TRBD2. The junction had 12 bases not matched to a gene; V was cut back by 6 bases and J by 3 bases. In germline, CDR1 is SGDLS, CDR2 YYNGEE. This CDR3 is built from 16 residues. CDR3 sequence (DNA): TGTGCCAGCAAGAAACCGCTAGCGGGGGTCGACTACGAGCAGTACGTC. It specifies CASKKPLAGVDYEQYV.

The J gene is TRBJ1-2, the V gene TRBV30, with D unresolved. This CDR3 is 14 amino acids long. The germline gives CDR1 GTSNPN, CDR2 SVGIG (reference sequence). V lost 1 base, J lost 2 bases, and 11 bases lay in between. CDR3 DNA: TGTGCCTGGAGTGCCACGGGGTGGAACTATGGCTACACCTTC. As protein: CAWSATGWNYGYTF.

The DNA for the CDR3 is TGCAGCGTTGAGCCACAGGGTGGGAGCTATGGCTACACCTTC. Translating gives CSVEPQGGSYGYTF. The J gene is TRBJ1-2, the V gene TRBV29-1; perhaps TRBD1 as D (6 bases). Trimming took 3 bases from V and 4 from J, leaving 15 bases between them. CDR3 length: 14 residues. In germline, CDR1 is SQVTM, CDR2 ANQGSEA.

The chain recombines TRBV20-1 with TRBJ2-1; 9 nucleotides match TRBD2. V gave up 0 bases and J gave up 4 bases; unmatched junction bases: 4. The CDR3 covers 15 residues. CDR1 is DFQATT and CDR2 is SNEGSKA in the germline V gene (reference sequence). In nucleotides, the CDR3 is TGCAGTGCTAGAGATCTAGCGGGGCAATACAATGAGCAGTTCTTC. Residues: CSARDLAGQYNEQFF.

The chain employs TRBV20-1 and TRBJ2-1; D unresolved. The V gene lost 2 bases and the J gene lost 9 bases, with 8 bases spanning the gap. Germline V gene data show CDR1 as DFQATT and CDR2 as SNEGSKA (reference sequence). The CDR3 is made up of 11 amino acids. In DNA form, the CDR3 reads TGCAGTGCTAGACTAGTAACTGAGCAGTTCTTC. Protein: CSARLVTEQFF.

V and J are TRBV9 and TRBJ1-6, with a tentative D call TRBD1 (5 bases). The ends were cut back, 4 bases at V and 6 bases at J, with 11 bases in the middle. Germline V gene sequence: CDR1 SGDLS, CDR2 YYNGEE. CDR3 length equals 14 residues. CDR3 loop: CASSPLGGNSPLHF. CDR3 nucleotide sequence: TGTGCCAGCAGCCCTCTCGGGGGTAATTCACCCCTCCACTTT. The full variable domain, its missing parts supplied by reference TRBV9 and TRBJ1-6, is DSGVTQTPKHLITATGQRVTLRCSPRSGDLSVYWYQQSLDQGLQFLIQYYNGEERAKGNILERFSAQQFPDLHSELNLSSLELGDSALYFCASSPLGGNSPLHFGNGTRLTVT.

The rearrangement joins TRBV29-1 to TRBJ2-5; 13 bases line up with TRBD2. V lost 6 bases, J lost 5 bases, and 6 bases stayed unmatched. In germline, CDR1 is SQVTM, CDR2 ANQGSEA. The CDR3 runs 14 residues. CDR3 bases: TGCAGCGTGTCGACTAGCGGGGGGTTCGAGACCCAGTACTTC. Translation gives CSVSTSGGFETQYF.

The V gene is TRBV29-1, the J gene TRBJ1-1, with TRBD1 matching 10 bases. The CDR3 contains 10 residues. Germline-derived CDR1 and CDR2 are SQVTM and ANQGSEA. Losses at the gene ends were 4 bases for V and 10 bases for J; bases not matched to a gene: 0. The CDR3 DNA reads TGCAGCGTTGGGGACAGGGGAGCTTTCTTT. Translation: CSVGDRGAFF.

This clonotype occurred once. The rearrangement joins TRBV20-1 to TRBJ2-1; D call uncertain. This CDR3 region has 11 residues. Trimming pared 5 bases from V and 9 bases from J, leaving 11 bases between. Germline lookup yields CDR1 DFQATT and CDR2 SNEGSKA (reference sequence). The CDR3 sequence is CSARPDGEQFF. CDR3 bases: TGCAGTGCTCGACCGGACGGTGAGCAGTTCTTC.

A note on this clonotype: Germline and junction disagree at one end, which may indicate a read error. The CDR3 loop is CSAGQGSYEQYF. Written as DNA, the CDR3 is TGTTCCGCGGGACAGGGTTCCTACGAGCAGTACTTC. The rearrangement uses TRBV20-1 and TRBJ2-7; 9 bases align to TRBD1. The CDR3 extends over 12 amino acids. The germline gives CDR1 DFQATT, CDR2 SNEGSKA (reference sequence).